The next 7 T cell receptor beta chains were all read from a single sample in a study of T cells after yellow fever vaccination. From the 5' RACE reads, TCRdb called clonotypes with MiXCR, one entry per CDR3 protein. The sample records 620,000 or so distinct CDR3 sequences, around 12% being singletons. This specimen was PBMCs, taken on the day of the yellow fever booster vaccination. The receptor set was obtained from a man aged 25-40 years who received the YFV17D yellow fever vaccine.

CDR3 sequence (DNA): TGCAGTGCCGCGGACAGGCAAGAGACCCAGTACTTC. Protein sequence: CSAADRQETQYF. The V gene is TRBV20-1, the J gene TRBJ2-5; 7 bases align to TRBD1. CDR1 and CDR2 from the germline V gene are DFQATT and SNEGSKA (reference sequence). There are 12 residues in the CDR3. The junction had 3 bases not matched to a gene; V was cut back by 6 bases and J by 2 bases.

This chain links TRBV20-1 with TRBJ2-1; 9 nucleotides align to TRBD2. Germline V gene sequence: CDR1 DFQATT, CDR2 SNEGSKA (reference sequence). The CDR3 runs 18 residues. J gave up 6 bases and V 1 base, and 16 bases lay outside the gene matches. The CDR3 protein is CSARGLGGGTSTGNEQFF. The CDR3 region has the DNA TGCAGTGCTAGAGGTTTGGGGGGCGGGACTAGCACTGGCAATGAGCAGTTCTTC.

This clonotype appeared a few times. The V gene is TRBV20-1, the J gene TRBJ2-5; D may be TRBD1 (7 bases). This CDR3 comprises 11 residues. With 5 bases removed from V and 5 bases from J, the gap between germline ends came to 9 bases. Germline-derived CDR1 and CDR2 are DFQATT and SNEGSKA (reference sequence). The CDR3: CSASGGETQYF. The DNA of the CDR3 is TGCAGTGCTTCAGGGGGGGAGACCCAGTACTTC.

CDR3 sequence: CSVELTIKVGDGYTF. The CDR3 region has the DNA TGCAGCGTTGAACTAACGATCAAGGTCGGAGATGGCTACACCTTC. This chain connects TRBV29-1 to TRBJ1-2; D is unclear. Trimming shortened V by 2 bases and J by 6 bases, and 19 bases separated the two germline ends. CDR1 SQVTM and CDR2 ANQGSEA come from the germline V gene. CDR3 length: 15 amino acids.

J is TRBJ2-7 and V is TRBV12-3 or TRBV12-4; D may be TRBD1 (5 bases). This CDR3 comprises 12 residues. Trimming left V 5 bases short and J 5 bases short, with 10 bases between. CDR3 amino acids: CASSPDSHEQYF. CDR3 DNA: TGTGCCAGCAGTCCCGACAGCCACGAGCAGTACTTC.

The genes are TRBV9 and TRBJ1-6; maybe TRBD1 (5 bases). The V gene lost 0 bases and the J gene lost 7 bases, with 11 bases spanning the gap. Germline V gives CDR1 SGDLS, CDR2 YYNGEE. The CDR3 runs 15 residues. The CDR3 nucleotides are TGTGCCAGCAGCGTAGGACAGACCCTGAATTCACCCCTCCACTTT. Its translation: CASSVGQTLNSPLHF. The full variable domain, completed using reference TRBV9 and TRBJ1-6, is DSGVTQTPKHLITATGQRVTLRCSPRSGDLSVYWYQQSLDQGLQFLIQYYNGEERAKGNILERFSAQQFPDLHSELNLSSLELGDSALYFCASSVGQTLNSPLHFGNGTRLTVT.

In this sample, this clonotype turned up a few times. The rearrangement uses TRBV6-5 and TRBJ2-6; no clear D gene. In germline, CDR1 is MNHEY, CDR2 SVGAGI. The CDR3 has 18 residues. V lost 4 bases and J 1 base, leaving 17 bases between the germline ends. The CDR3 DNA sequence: TGTGCCAGCAGTTTAGTGGAGATTACTTCTTCTGGGGCCAACGTCCTGACTTTC. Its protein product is CASSLVEITSSGANVLTF.